This entry lists 27 T cell receptor beta chains sequenced from one sample in a study of brain metastases from non-small cell lung cancer. Sequencing was performed with immunoSEQ multiplex PCR; in TCRdb, only in-frame clones are kept and a portion is missing. This table has roughly 3,000 clones, around 81% appearing once. The sample consisted of primary lung tumor tissue. The receptors originated from a donor at least 40 years old with non-small cell lung cancer.

The chain recombines TRBV6-5 with TRBJ2-7; D call uncertain. CDR3 length: 15 residues. Trimming shortened V by 0 bases and J by 5 bases, and 14 bases separated the two germline ends. The germline gives CDR1 MNHEY, CDR2 SVGAGI. CDR3 amino acids: CASSYSGQSPHEQYF. CDR3 DNA sequence: TGTGCCAGCAGTTACTCCGGGCAGAGCCCCCACGAGCAGTACTTC.

This clone was picked up a small number of times. The chain is built from TRBV6-5 and TRBJ1-6; TRBD1 might be the D (5 bases). The CDR3 runs 15 residues. From germline, CDR1 is MNHEY and CDR2 SVGAGI. With 4 bases removed from V and 10 bases from J, the gap between germline ends came to 17 bases. Here the CDR3 DNA reads TGTGCCAGCAGTTCTTGGGGCGAGGGCAACTCACCCCTCCACTTT. Its translation: CASSSWGEGNSPLHF.

This clone was counted a few times. The chain is built from TRBV24-1 and TRBJ2-3; 8 bases are a match to TRBD1. The V and J ends lost 2 bases and 2 bases, in that order; junction bases with no gene match: 8. The CDR3 has 17 residues. Germline loops: CDR1 KGHDR, CDR2 SFDVKD. The chain's CDR3 is CATSDSNQGAYTDTQYF. In nucleotides, the CDR3 is TGTGCCACCAGTGATTCTAACCAGGGGGCTTACACAGATACGCAGTATTTT.

This clone was observed a few times. The chain carries TRBV7-9 and TRBJ1-1, with 7 bases matching TRBD1. Germline V lookup: CDR1 SEHNR, CDR2 FQNEAQ (reference sequence). This CDR3 spans 15 amino acids. The trim removed 5 bases at V and 0 bases at J, leaving 6 bases unmatched. The CDR3 here is CASSPMGQMNTEAFF. The CDR3 coding sequence is TGTGCCAGCAGCCCTATGGGACAGATGAACACTGAAGCTTTCTTT. Full variable domain (remainder filled in from reference TRBV7-9 and TRBJ1-1): DTGVSQNPRHKITKRGQNVTFRCDPISEHNRLYWYRQTLGQGPEFLTYFQNEAQLEKSRLLSDRFSAERPKGSFSTLEIQRTEQGDSAMYLCASSPMGQMNTEAFFGQGTRLTVV.

This clone is termed large (0.1 to 1%). Distinct nucleotide sequences in the sample also encode this CDR3. This chain connects TRBV7-2 to TRBJ1-1; D unclear. Germline lookup yields CDR1 SGHTA and CDR2 FQGNSA. Trimming left V 1 base short and J 1 base short, with 4 bases between. This CDR3 has 13 amino acids. The CDR3 spells CASSLEQNTEAFF. The CDR3 DNA reads TGTGCCAGCAGCTTAGAACAGAACACTGAAGCTTTCTTT.

This chain uses TRBV14 with TRBJ1-2; D is possibly TRBD1 (5 bases). This CDR3 has 17 residues. V was shortened by 0 bases and J by 4 bases, with 18 bases between the two germline ends. From germline, CDR1 is SGHDN and CDR2 FVKESK. The CDR3 coding sequence is TGTGCCAGCAGCCAAGAACCTCCTGTGGGGGGGTTCTATGGCTACACCTTC. Translation: CASSQEPPVGGFYGYTF.

The chain couples TRBV4-3 to TRBJ1-2; weak D call: TRBD1 (5 bases). The germline CDR1 and CDR2 sequences are LGHNA and YSLEER. V shed 0 bases and J shed 4 bases, with 15 bases lying between them. This CDR3 is 16 amino acids long. As DNA, the CDR3 is TGCGCCAGCAGCCAAGATAAAGGAGGGGCCCTCTATGGCTACACCTTC. Residues: CASSQDKGGALYGYTF.

V and J are TRBV7-9 and TRBJ2-7, with 7 bases aligning to TRBD1. Germline V gene lookup returns CDR1 SEHNR and CDR2 FQNEAQ (reference sequence). The ends lost 5 bases at V and 5 bases at J; junction bases unmatched: 12. The CDR3 has 15 amino acids. The CDR3: CASSPPDRLRDEQYF. In nucleotides, the CDR3 is TGTGCCAGCAGCCCCCCGGACAGGCTCAGGGACGAGCAGTACTTC.

A few counts support this clone. The chain couples TRBV7-8 to TRBJ1-1, with 7 positions matching TRBD1. With V trimmed by 4 bases and J by 0 bases, 5 bases remained unmatched. The CDR3 extends over 15 amino acids. Germline CDR1 and CDR2: SGHVS and FQNEAQ. CDR3 in DNA: TGTGCCAGCAGCTGGGGACAGCGCATGAACACTGAAGCTTTCTTT. This sequence encodes CASSWGQRMNTEAFF.

The chain recombines TRBV4-1 with TRBJ2-1; 12 bases are shared with TRBD2. Unmatched junction bases numbered 5, after V lost 4 bases and J lost 4 bases. The CDR3 is 16 amino acids. Germline V CDR1 and CDR2: MGHRA, YSYEKL. As DNA, the CDR3 is TGCGCCAGCAGCCGAGGGACTAGCGGGTTGTACAATGAGCAGTTCTTC. Its translation: CASSRGTSGLYNEQFF.

Concerning this clone: In the same sample, other DNA sequences code for this CDR3. The rearrangement links TRBV18 to TRBJ2-2, with D maybe TRBD1 (6 bases). The CDR3 loop spans 15 amino acids. The ends were cut back, 0 bases at V and 1 base at J, with 6 bases in the middle. Germline V gives CDR1 KGHSH, CDR2 LQKENI. CDR3 sequence reads: CASSPPRGNTGELFF. Written as DNA, the CDR3 is TGTGCCAGCTCACCACCCAGGGGGAACACCGGGGAGCTGTTTTTT.

The table lists this clone with a count of one. The CDR3 coding sequence is TGTGCCAGCTATTCCGGGACACCTGGAAACACCATATATTTT. Encoded protein: CASYSGTPGNTIYF. The rearrangement uses TRBV6-5 and TRBJ1-3; the D gene is possibly TRBD1 (6 bases). This CDR3 region has 14 residues. V was cut by 8 bases and J by 2 bases, with 13 bases left in between. Germline values: CDR1 MNHEY, CDR2 SVGAGI.

The V and J genes are TRBV9 and TRBJ2-1; D perhaps matches TRBD2 (8 bases). Deletions cut 6 bases from V and 4 bases from J, with 17 bases between. This CDR3 region has 15 residues. The germline gives CDR1 SGDLS, CDR2 YYNGEE. The CDR3 DNA is TGTGCCAGCACCGAGGGGGCTAGCGGGTACAATGAGCAGTTCTTC. It translates to CASTEGASGYNEQFF.

The CDR3 loop reads CASSQEGARHTSYEQYF. Written as DNA, the CDR3 is TGTGCCAGCAGCCAAGAGGGGGCACGGCACACTTCTTACGAGCAGTACTTC. This chain uses TRBV3-1 (or the pseudogene TRBV3-2) with TRBJ2-7; maybe TRBD1 (6 bases). V dropped 0 bases and J dropped 4 bases, with 19 bases sitting between them. The CDR3 has 17 residues. From germline, CDR1 is LGHDT and CDR2 YNNKEL (reference sequence).

Remarks on this clone: A much bigger clone sits one base away, suggesting this may be a read error. The sample contains more than one DNA sequence encoding this CDR3. The chain carries TRBV12-5 and TRBJ2-7, with D uncertain. Germline-derived CDR1 and CDR2 are LGHNT and FRNRAP. The CDR3 contains 13 residues. The CDR3 coding sequence is TGTGCTAGTGGTTCCGGCGGCGGCTACGAGCAGTACTTT. As protein: CASGSGGGYEQYF. Drawing the rest from reference TRBV12-5 and TRBJ2-7, the complete variable domain is DARVTQTPRHKVTEMGQEVTMRCQPILGHNTVFWYRQTMMQGLELLAYFRNRAPLDDSGMPKDRFSAEMPDATLATLKIQPSEPRDSAVYFCASGSGGGYEQYFGPGTRLTVT.

The J gene is TRBJ2-1, the V gene TRBV5-1, with 11 bases lining up with TRBD1. The trim removed 3 bases at V and 4 bases at J, leaving 6 bases unmatched. The CDR3 is 16 amino acids. Germline V gene lookup returns CDR1 SGHRS and CDR2 YFSETQ. In nucleotides, the CDR3 is TGCGCCAGCAGCTCCCGGACAGGGGGCCTTTACAATGAGCAGTTCTTC. Residues: CASSSRTGGLYNEQFF.

This chain links TRBV7-2 with TRBJ2-2, with D perhaps matching TRBD2 (5 bases). The CDR3 contains 15 residues. Germline lookup yields CDR1 SGHTA and CDR2 FQGNSA. V lost 7 bases to trimming and J lost 4 bases, with 16 bases between them. The CDR3 DNA follows: TGTGCCAGCACCCCCGGGGATTTACGCACCGGGGAGCTGTTTTTT. Translating it yields CASTPGDLRTGELFF.

The CDR3 region has the DNA TGTGCCAGCAGCCACGACAGGGGTATCGAAAAACTGTTTTTT. It codes for CASSHDRGIEKLFF. This rearrangement joins TRBV7-9 to TRBJ1-4; 8 positions agree with TRBD1. Trimming removed 5 bases from V and 8 bases from J; junction bases left unmatched: 7. Germline V CDR1 and CDR2: SEHNR, FQNEAQ (reference sequence). The CDR3 extends over 14 amino acids.

As to this clone: The sample holds other DNA sequences that translate to the same CDR3. V usage is TRBV5-6 and J usage is TRBJ2-5; a possible D gene is TRBD1 (6 bases). From germline, CDR1 is SGHDT and CDR2 YYEEEE. There are 13 residues in the CDR3. V dropped 2 bases and J dropped 4 bases, with 9 bases sitting between them. For the CDR3, the DNA is TGTGCCAGCAGCTTAGTACAGGGAGAGACCCAGTACTTC. It yields the protein CASSLVQGETQYF.

This clone has more than one count but fewer than ten. This chain's CDR3 is CASSPWADEGGYTF. The CDR3 DNA reads TGTGCCAGCAGCCCCTGGGCGGACGAAGGGGGCTACACCTTC. V is TRBV5-5 and J is TRBJ1-2; D gene uncertain. From germline, CDR1 is SGHKS and CDR2 YYEKEE (reference sequence). This CDR3 comprises 14 residues. With 4 bases removed from V and 8 bases from J, the gap between germline ends came to 18 bases.

The J gene is TRBJ1-1, the V gene TRBV3-1 (or the pseudogene TRBV3-2); 8 bases are shared with TRBD1. Trimming took 6 bases from V and 6 from J; bases not matched to a gene: 6. This CDR3 has 13 residues. The germline V gene has CDR1 LGHDT and CDR2 YNNKEL (reference sequence). This CDR3 is CASRSNRGAEAFF. The DNA for the CDR3 is TGTGCCAGCAGATCAAACAGGGGGGCTGAAGCTTTCTTT.

V usage is TRBV27 and J usage is TRBJ2-7; the match to TRBD1 covers 8 bases. The junction had 5 bases not matched to a gene; V was cut back by 3 bases and J by 4 bases. The CDR3 has 14 amino acids. From germline, CDR1 is MNHEY and CDR2 SMNVEV (reference sequence). CDR3 sequence: CASSFSGGLYEQYF. The CDR3 DNA reads as TGTGCCAGCAGTTTTTCAGGGGGCCTTTACGAGCAGTACTTC.

V and J are TRBV5-1 and TRBJ1-4; a possible D gene is TRBD1 (6 bases). Germline lookup yields CDR1 SGHRS and CDR2 YFSETQ. V lost 4 bases to trimming and J lost 4 bases, with 11 bases between them. The CDR3 length is 14 residues. CDR3 DNA sequence: TGCGCCAGCAGCCCGGAAGGGGGTAATGAAAAACTGTTTTTT. This encodes CASSPEGGNEKLFF. The full variable domain, its missing parts supplied by reference TRBV5-1 and TRBJ1-4, is KAGVTQTPRYLIKTRGQQVTLSCSPISGHRSVSWYQQTPGQGLQFLFEYFSETQRNKGNFPGRFSGRQFSNSRSEMNVSTLELGDSALYLCASSPEGGNEKLFFGSGTQLSVL.

This clone was seen only once. V gene TRBV6-4 combines with J gene TRBJ2-3, with D possibly being TRBD1 (5 bases). The CDR3 runs 14 residues. V shed 4 bases and J shed 2 bases, with 10 bases lying between them. The V gene's germline CDR1 is MRHNA and CDR2 SNTAGT. The CDR3 here is CASSVTGSTDTQYF. For the CDR3, the DNA is TGTGCCAGCAGTGTTACAGGTTCCACAGATACGCAGTATTTT.

This chain uses TRBV6-1 with TRBJ1-2; a weak D match, TRBD1 (6 bases). V lost 2 bases and J 5 bases, leaving 15 bases between the germline ends. Germline V gives CDR1 MNHNS, CDR2 SASEGT. This CDR3 is 15 amino acids long. In nucleotides, the CDR3 is TGTGCCAGCAGTGAATGGGGGCGCGACCTTTATGGCTACACCTTC. It codes for CASSEWGRDLYGYTF.

V is TRBV19 and J is TRBJ2-7; D gene unclear. CDR3 length: 15 residues. The germline V gene has CDR1 LNHDA and CDR2 SQIVND (reference sequence). Trimming stripped 4 bases from V and 2 bases from J, with 15 bases between. The CDR3: CASSSLVLSPYEQYF. DNA of the CDR3: TGTGCCAGTAGTAGCCTTGTCTTGTCTCCCTACGAGCAGTACTTC.

This chain joins TRBV6-5 and TRBJ2-7; 8 nucleotides match TRBD1. Germline-derived CDR1 and CDR2 are MNHEY and SVGAGI. V shed 7 bases, J shed 0 bases, and the junction held 2 bases outside the gene matches. The CDR3 covers 13 residues. This CDR3 reads CASTGQGSYEQYF. The CDR3 nucleotides read TGTGCCAGCACAGGACAGGGCTCCTACGAGCAGTACTTC.